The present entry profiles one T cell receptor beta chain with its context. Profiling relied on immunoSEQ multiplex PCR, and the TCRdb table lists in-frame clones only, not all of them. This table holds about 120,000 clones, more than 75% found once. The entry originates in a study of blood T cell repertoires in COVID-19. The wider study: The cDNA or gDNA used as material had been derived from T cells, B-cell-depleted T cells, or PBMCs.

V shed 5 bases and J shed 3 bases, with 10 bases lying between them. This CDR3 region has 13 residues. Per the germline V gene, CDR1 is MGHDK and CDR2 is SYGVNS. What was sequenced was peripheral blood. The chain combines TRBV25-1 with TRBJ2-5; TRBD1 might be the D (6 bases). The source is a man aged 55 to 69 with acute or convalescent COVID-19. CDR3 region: CASSSTGKETQYF. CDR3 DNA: TGTGCCAGCAGTAGTACAGGGAAAGAGACCCAGTACTTC.